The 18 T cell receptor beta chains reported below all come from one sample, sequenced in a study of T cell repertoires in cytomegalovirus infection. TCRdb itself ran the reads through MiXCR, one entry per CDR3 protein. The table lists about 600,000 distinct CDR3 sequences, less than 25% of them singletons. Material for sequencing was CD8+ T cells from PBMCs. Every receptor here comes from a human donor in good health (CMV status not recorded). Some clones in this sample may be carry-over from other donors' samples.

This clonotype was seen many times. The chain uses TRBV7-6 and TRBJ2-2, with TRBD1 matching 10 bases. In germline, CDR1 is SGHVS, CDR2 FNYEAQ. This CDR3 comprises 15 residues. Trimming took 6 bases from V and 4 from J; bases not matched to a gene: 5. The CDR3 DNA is TGTGCCAGCAGTATGACAGGGGGCGGCACCGGGGAGCTGTTTTTT. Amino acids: CASSMTGGGTGELFF.

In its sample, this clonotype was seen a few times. The CDR3 sequence is CSARVPGGRNYGYTF. DNA for the CDR3: TGCAGTGCTAGAGTCCCAGGGGGGCGAAACTATGGCTACACCTTC. V is TRBV20-1 and J is TRBJ1-2; 7 bases align to TRBD1. Germline CDR1 reads DFQATT; CDR2 reads SNEGSKA (reference sequence). The CDR3 covers 15 residues. The ends lost 1 base at V and 2 bases at J; junction bases unmatched: 7.

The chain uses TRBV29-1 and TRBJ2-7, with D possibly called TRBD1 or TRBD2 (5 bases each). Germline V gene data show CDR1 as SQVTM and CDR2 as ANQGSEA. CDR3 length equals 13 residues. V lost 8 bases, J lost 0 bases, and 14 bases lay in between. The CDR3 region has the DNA TGCAGCTCGTGGGACGGAAGCTCCTACGAGCAGTACTTC. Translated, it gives CSSWDGSSYEQYF.

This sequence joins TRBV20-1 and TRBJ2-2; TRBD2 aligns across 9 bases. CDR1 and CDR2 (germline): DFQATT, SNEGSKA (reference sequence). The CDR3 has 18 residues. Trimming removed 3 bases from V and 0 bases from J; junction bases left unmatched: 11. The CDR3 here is CSASAAGGHIPNTGELFF. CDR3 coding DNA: TGCAGTGCTAGTGCAGCGGGGGGCCATATCCCGAACACCGGGGAGCTGTTTTTT.

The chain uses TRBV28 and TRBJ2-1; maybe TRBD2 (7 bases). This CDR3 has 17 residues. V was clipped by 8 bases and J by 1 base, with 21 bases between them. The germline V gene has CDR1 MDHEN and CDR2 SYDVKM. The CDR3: CASVPLGGGPSYNEQFF. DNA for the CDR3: TGTGCCAGCGTCCCTCTGGGGGGGGGGCCGTCCTACAATGAGCAGTTCTTC.

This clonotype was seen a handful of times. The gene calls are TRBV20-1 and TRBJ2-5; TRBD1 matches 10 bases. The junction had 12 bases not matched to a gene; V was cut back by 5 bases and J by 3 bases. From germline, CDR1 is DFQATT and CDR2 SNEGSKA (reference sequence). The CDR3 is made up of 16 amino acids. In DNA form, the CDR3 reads TGCAGTGCTCTTAGGGGGACAGGGGCGCTGGAAGAGACCCAGTACTTC. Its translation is CSALRGTGALEETQYF.

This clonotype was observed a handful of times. This CDR3 reads CASSYSRMGTQYF. CDR3 bases: TGTGCCAGCAGTTACTCTCGTATGGGGACCCAGTACTTC. The rearrangement joins TRBV6-5 to TRBJ2-5, with no clear D. This CDR3 contains 13 residues. CDR1 and CDR2 (germline): MNHEY, SVGAGI. The ends were cut back, 0 bases at V and 7 bases at J, with 9 bases in the middle.

The CDR3 bases are TGCGCCAGCGGGACAGGGGGCTTCGAGCAGTACGTC. This codes for CASGTGGFEQYV. This chain uses TRBV10-2 with TRBJ2-7; 12 bases match TRBD1. The CDR3 consists of 12 residues. With V trimmed by 8 bases and J by 6 bases, 2 bases remained unmatched. Germline CDR1 is WSHSY and CDR2 is SAAADI.

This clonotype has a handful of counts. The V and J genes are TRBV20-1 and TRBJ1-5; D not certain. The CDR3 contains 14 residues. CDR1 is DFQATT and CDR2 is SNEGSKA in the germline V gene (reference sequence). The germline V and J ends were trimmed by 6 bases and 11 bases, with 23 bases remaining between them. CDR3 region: CSAPSEGRFEAQHF. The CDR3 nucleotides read TGCAGTGCCCCGTCCGAAGGAAGGTTCGAAGCCCAGCATTTT.

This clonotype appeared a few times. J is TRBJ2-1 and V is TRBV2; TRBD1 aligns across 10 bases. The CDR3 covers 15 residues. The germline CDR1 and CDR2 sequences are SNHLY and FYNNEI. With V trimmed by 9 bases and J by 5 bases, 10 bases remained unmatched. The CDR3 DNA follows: TGTGCCAGTCCCGAGGGGGGGACAGGGGACAATGAGCAGTTCTTC. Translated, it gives CASPEGGTGDNEQFF.

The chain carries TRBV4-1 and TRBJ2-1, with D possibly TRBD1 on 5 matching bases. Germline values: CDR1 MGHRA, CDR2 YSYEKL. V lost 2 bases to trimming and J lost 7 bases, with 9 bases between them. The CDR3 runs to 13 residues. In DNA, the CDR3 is TGCGCCAGCAGCCAATTAGGGGTGAATGAGCAGTTCTTC. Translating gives CASSQLGVNEQFF.

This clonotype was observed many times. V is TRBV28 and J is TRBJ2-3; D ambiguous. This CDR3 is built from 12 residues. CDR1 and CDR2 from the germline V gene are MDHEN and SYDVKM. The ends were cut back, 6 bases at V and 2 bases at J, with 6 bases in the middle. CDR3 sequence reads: CASRIDTDTQYF. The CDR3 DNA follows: TGTGCCAGCAGAATCGACACAGATACGCAGTATTTT.

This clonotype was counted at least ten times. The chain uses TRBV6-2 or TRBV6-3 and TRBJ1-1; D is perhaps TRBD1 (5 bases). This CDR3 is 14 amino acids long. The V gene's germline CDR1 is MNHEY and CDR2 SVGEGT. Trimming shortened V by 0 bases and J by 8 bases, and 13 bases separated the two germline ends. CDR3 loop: CASSYSGSGREAFF. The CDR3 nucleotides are TGTGCCAGCAGTTACTCTGGGTCAGGGAGAGAAGCTTTCTTT.

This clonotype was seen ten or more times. The DNA of the CDR3 is TGTGCCAGCATCGACAGGGACTATGGCTACACCTTC. It encodes CASIDRDYGYTF. The rearrangement links TRBV7-8 to TRBJ1-2, with 7 nucleotides matching TRBD1. With V trimmed by 7 bases and J by 3 bases, 2 bases remained unmatched. The CDR3 spans 12 residues. In germline, CDR1 is SGHVS, CDR2 FQNEAQ. Supplemented by reference TRBV7-8 and TRBJ1-2, the full variable domain reads GAGVSQSPRYKVAKRGQDVALRCDPISGHVSLFWYQQALGQGPEFLTYFQNEAQLDKSGLPSDRFFAERPEGSVSTLKIQRTQQEDSAVYLCASIDRDYGYTFGSGTRLTVV.

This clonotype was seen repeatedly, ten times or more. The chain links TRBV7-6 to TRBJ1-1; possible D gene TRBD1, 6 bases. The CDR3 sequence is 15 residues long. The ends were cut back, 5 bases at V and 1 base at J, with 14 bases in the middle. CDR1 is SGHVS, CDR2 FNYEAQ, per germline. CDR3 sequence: CASSPQDSQNTEAFF. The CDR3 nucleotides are TGTGCCAGCAGCCCACAGGACAGCCAGAACACTGAAGCTTTCTTT. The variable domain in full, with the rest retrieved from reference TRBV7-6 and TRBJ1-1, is GAGVSQSPRYKVTKRGQDVALRCDPISGHVSLYWYRQALGQGPEFLTYFNYEAQQDKSGLPNDRFSAERPEGSISTLTIQRTEQRDSAMYRCASSPQDSQNTEAFFGQGTRLTVV.

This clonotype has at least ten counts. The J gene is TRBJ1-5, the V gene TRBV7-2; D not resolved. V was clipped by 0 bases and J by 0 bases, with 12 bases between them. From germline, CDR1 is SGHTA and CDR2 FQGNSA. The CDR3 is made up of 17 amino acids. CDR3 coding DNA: TGTGCCAGCAGCTTAGCGGTCCGCAAAGATAGCAATCAGCCCCAGCATTTT. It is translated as CASSLAVRKDSNQPQHF. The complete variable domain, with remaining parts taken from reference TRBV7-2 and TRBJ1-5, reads GAGVSQSPSNKVTEKGKDVELRCDPISGHTALYWYRQSLGQGLEFLIYFQGNSAPDKSGLPSDRFSAERTGGSVSTLTIQRTQQEDSAVYLCASSLAVRKDSNQPQHFGDGTRLSIL.

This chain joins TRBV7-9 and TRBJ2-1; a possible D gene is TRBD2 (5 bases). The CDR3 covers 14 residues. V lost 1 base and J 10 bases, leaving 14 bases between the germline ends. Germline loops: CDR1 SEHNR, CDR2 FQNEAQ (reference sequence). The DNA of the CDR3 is TGTGCCAGCAGCTTAGTTTCTAGCCGGAGGGAGCAGTTCTTC. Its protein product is CASSLVSSRREQFF.

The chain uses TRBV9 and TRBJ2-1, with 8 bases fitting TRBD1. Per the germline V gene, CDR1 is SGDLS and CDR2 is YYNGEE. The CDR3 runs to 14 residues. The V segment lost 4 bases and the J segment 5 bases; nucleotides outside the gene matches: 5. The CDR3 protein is CASSPWTGNNEQFF. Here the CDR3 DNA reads TGTGCCAGCAGCCCTTGGACAGGGAACAATGAGCAGTTCTTC.